This is a list of T cell receptor beta chains from one sample in a study of blood T cell repertoires in COVID-19. The protocol was immunoSEQ multiplex PCR, while the TCRdb copy is restricted to in-frame clones and leaves out a portion. The sample includes 200,000 to 300,000 clones, roughly 83% of them seen just once. Source material: PBMCs or T cells enriched from blood (not recorded which). These receptors were collected from a woman aged 45-59 years who had recovered from COVID-19. CDR3s include the opening cysteine and the closing phenylalanine or tryptophan. A D gene is named only where the DNA matches it firmly. Not all rows give a size; the values are once, few, many and, for expanded clones, a class.

j_call | clone_size | d_call | v_call | cdr3_length | cdr3_nt | cdr3_aa
TRBJ2-7 | NA | TRBD2 | TRBV5-6 | 15 | TGTGCCAGCAGCCCCCTCCGCGGGAGAATATACGAGCAGTACTTC | CASSPLRGRIYEQYF
TRBJ1-2 | NA | TRBD1 | TRBV2 | 14 | TGTGCCAGCAGTTCGGGACAGGGAGTCTATGGCTACACCTTC | CASSSGQGVYGYTF
TRBJ2-1 | NA | TRBD2 | TRBV29-1 | 13 | TGCAGCGTTGGGACTAGCGGGGGGAATGAGCAGTTCTTC | CSVGTSGGNEQFF
TRBJ2-1 | NA | NA | TRBV29-1 | 13 | TGCAGCGTGTATTTAGTCTCCTACAATGAGCAGTTCTTC | CSVYLVSYNEQFF
TRBJ2-3 | NA | TRBD2 | TRBV27 | 21 | TGTGCCAGCAGTTTAGTGGCTAGCGGGGGCCCCCTGGTCCCCCCCACAGATACGCAGTATTTT | CASSLVASGGPLVPPTDTQYF
TRBJ2-7 | NA | TRBD1 | TRBV5-1 | 17 | TGCGCCAGCAGCTATCGGACAGGGGGGGATGGCTCCTACGAGCAGTACTTC | CASSYRTGGDGSYEQYF
TRBJ1-4 | once | TRBD1 | TRBV18 | 16 | TGTGCCAGCTCACCACTACAGAGGACAGGGGGCGGAAAACTGTTTTTT | CASSPLQRTGGGKLFF
TRBJ2-5 | NA | NA | TRBV28 | 18 | TGTGCCAGCAGTTTATCTCATTTACAGGCCCTCAGGGGAGAGACCCAGTACTTC | CASSLSHLQALRGETQYF
TRBJ1-5 | NA | NA | TRBV4-1 | 15 | TGCGCCAGCAGACTTACCCCGGCAGGGGATCAGCCCCAGCATTTT | CASRLTPAGDQPQHF
TRBJ2-7 | NA | NA | TRBV25-1 | 13 | TGTGCCAGCAGTGAGGTACAGGCCTACGAGCAGTACTTC | CASSEVQAYEQYF
TRBJ2-7 | NA | TRBD2 | TRBV10-3 | 17 | TGTGCCATCAGTGAGTCGAAAATAGGGACTACCACCTACGAGCAGTACTTC | CAISESKIGTTTYEQYF
TRBJ2-7 | NA | TRBD1 | TRBV30 | 17 | TGTGCCTGGAGTCCCCAAATAGGGACAGGGACTTCCTACGAGCAGTACTTC | CAWSPQIGTGTSYEQYF
TRBJ2-3 | NA | NA | TRBV24-1 | 11 | TGTGCCGCCGGGTCTCCGGCTACGCAGTATTTT | CAAGSPATQYF